These 8 T cell receptor beta chains share one sample of origin, sequenced in a study of shared clonotypes between healthy human individuals. The naive CD8 population came from CD45RO-negative cells selected for CCR7, without terminally differentiated effector memory CD45RA+ cells. Data came from immunoSEQ multiplex PCR; TCRdb stores just in-frame clones and leaves some out. The sample yields hundreds of thousands of clones, approximately 95% seen once. The sequenced sample consisted of naive CD8+ T cells sorted from blood. The receptor source for this set is a woman aged 25 to 45 in good health.

This clone was seen a single time. J is TRBJ1-1 and V is TRBV7-7; no clear D gene. Deletions cut 5 bases from V and 1 base from J, with 8 bases between. The CDR3 length is 13 residues. The germline V gene has CDR1 SSHAT and CDR2 FNYEAQ (reference sequence). For the CDR3, the DNA is TGTGCCAGCAGCCAACGCACGAACACTGAAGCTTTCTTT. It is translated as CASSQRTNTEAFF.

The V call is TRBV27, the J call TRBJ2-6; 7 bases fit TRBD1. The CDR3 is 19 amino acids. The ends lost 0 bases at V and 0 bases at J; junction bases unmatched: 8. CDR1 is MNHEY and CDR2 is SMNVEV in the germline V gene (reference sequence). CDR3 in amino acids: CASSLSASTGDSGANVLTF. The DNA for the CDR3 is TGTGCCAGCAGTTTATCGGCTTCCACAGGGGACTCTGGGGCCAACGTCCTGACTTTC.

The count of this clone is one. J is TRBJ1-4 and V is TRBV28; a possible D gene is TRBD1 (6 bases). CDR1 is MDHEN and CDR2 is SYDVKM in the germline V gene. The CDR3 covers 16 residues. V lost 6 bases and J lost 4, with 18 bases in between. The CDR3 reads CASSHGRGALNEKLFF. The CDR3 coding sequence is TGTGCCAGCAGCCACGGAAGGGGGGCGCTTAATGAAAAACTGTTTTTT.

Comments on this clone: At one end, the junction sequence differs from germline, possibly due to a read error. This chain joins TRBV2 and TRBJ2-5; D not resolved. Germline V gene lookup returns CDR1 SNHLY and CDR2 FYNNEI. The CDR3 has 12 residues. CDR3 nucleotide sequence: TGTGCCAGCAGTGAGGAGTGGCAACTTGGTAACTTC. This codes for CASSEEWQLGNF.

J is TRBJ2-2 and V is TRBV14, with D possibly called TRBD1 or TRBD2 (5 bases each). The V and J ends lost 1 base and 4 bases respectively, with 13 bases between them. Germline V gene sequence: CDR1 SGHDN, CDR2 FVKESK. The CDR3 covers 16 residues. The DNA of the CDR3 is TGTGCCAGCAGCCAAGTTGTGGGGGTGTTCACCGGGGAGCTGTTTTTT. Translation gives CASSQVVGVFTGELFF.

The chain is built from TRBV7-9 and TRBJ2-7, with D possibly being TRBD1 or TRBD2 (5 bases each). Germline V gives CDR1 SEHNR, CDR2 FQNEAQ (reference sequence). V dropped 5 bases and J dropped 2 bases, with 13 bases sitting between them. This CDR3 is 14 amino acids long. The CDR3 region is CASSTSGRPYEQYF. For the CDR3, the DNA is TGTGCCAGCAGCACGTCGGGACGTCCCTACGAGCAGTACTTC. The entire variable domain, with the rest obtained from reference TRBV7-9 and TRBJ2-7, is as follows: DTGVSQNPRHKITKRGQNVTFRCDPISEHNRLYWYRQTLGQGPEFLTYFQNEAQLEKSRLLSDRFSAERPKGSFSTLEIQRTEQGDSAMYLCASSTSGRPYEQYFGPGTRLTVT.

The V and J genes are TRBV4-2 and TRBJ2-3, with D perhaps TRBD1 (5 bases). Trimming stripped 1 base from V and 6 bases from J, with 17 bases between. The CDR3 is 16 amino acids. CDR1 and CDR2 (germline): LGHNA, YNFKEQ. The CDR3 region is CASSQVGPSLEDTQYF. The CDR3, as DNA: TGTGCCAGCAGCCAAGTGGGGCCCAGCTTGGAGGATACGCAGTATTTT.

This clone appeared a single time. This chain connects TRBV27 to TRBJ2-5, with 8 bases aligning to TRBD2. V trimming: 2 bases; J trimming: 5 bases; junction bases outside the gene matches: 10. The germline CDR1 and CDR2 sequences are MNHEY and SMNVEV (reference sequence). The CDR3 contains 16 residues. CDR3 in DNA: TGTGCCAGCAGTTTAATGTCCGGGAGGGCCGGGGAGACCCAGTACTTC. This translates into CASSLMSGRAGETQYF.